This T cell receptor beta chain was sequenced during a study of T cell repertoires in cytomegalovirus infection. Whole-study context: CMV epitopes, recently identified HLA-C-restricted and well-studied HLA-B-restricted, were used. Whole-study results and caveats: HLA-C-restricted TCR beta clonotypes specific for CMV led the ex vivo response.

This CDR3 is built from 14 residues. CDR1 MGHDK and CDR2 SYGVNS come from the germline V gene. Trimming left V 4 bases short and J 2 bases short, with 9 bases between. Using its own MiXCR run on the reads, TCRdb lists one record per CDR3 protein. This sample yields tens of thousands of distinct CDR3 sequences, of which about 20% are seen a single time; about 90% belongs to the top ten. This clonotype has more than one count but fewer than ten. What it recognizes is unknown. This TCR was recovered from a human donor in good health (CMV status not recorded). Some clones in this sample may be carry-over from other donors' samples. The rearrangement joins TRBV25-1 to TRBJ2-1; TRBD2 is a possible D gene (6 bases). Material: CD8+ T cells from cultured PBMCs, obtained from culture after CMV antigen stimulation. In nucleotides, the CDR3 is TGTGCCAGCAGTGGGGGGGACCCCTACAATGAGCAGTTCTTC. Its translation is CASSGGDPYNEQFF.